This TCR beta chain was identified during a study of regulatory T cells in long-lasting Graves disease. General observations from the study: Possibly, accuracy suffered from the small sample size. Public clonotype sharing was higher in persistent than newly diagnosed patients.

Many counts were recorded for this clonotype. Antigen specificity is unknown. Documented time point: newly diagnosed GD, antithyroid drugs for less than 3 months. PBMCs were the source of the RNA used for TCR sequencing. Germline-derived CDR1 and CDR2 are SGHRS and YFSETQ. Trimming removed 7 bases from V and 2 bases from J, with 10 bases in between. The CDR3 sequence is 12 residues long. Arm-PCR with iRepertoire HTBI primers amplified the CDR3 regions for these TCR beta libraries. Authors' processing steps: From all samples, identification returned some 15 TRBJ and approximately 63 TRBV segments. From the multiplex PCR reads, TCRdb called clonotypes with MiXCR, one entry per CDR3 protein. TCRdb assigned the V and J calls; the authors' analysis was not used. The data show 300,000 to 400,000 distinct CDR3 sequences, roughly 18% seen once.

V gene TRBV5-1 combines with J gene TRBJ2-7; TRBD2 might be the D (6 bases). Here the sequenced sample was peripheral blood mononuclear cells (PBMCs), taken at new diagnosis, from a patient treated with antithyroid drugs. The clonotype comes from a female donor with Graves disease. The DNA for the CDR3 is TGCGCCAGCGGGACTGTACCCTACGAGCAGTACTTC. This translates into CASGTVPYEQYF.